The clone carrying this T cell receptor (beta chain) was seen once. Resections took place in Japan or China from about 2014 to 2018. Some clones are missing from TCRdb's copy, which holds only in-frame ones; the method was immunoSEQ multiplex PCR. The sample has 23,000 or so clones; roughly 80% are singletons. The data were obtained in a study of immune evolution from preneoplasia to lung adenocarcinoma. The specimen was FFPE invasive lung adenocarcinoma tissue. The clonotype originates from a person between 55 and 69 years old with lung adenocarcinoma.

CDR3 in amino acids: CASRPIAGGPLYEQYF. The DNA for the CDR3 is TGTGCCAGCCGTCCAATAGCGGGAGGGCCTCTTTACGAGCAGTACTTC. V gene TRBV18 combines with J gene TRBJ2-7; TRBD2 matches 11 bases. The CDR3 runs 16 residues. Looked up from germline, CDR1 is KGHSH and CDR2 is LQKENI. The V gene end was trimmed by 8 bases and the J gene end by 4 bases; junction bases not matched to a gene: 13.